What follows is one T cell receptor (beta chain) and its context. The source of the sample is a study of control samples from healthy donors and cancer patients. Germline values: CDR1 KGHSH, CDR2 LQKENI. CDR3 length equals 14 residues. V lost 4 bases and J 7 bases, leaving 16 bases between the germline ends. TCRdb keeps only in-frame clones here, not all; method: immunoSEQ multiplex PCR. Here the sample spans 100,000 to 150,000 clones, about nine tenths being singletons. This chain uses TRBV18 with TRBJ1-1, with TRBD1 as a possible D gene (5 bases). The specimen sequenced was blood. This TCR derives from a man aged 40-50 years in good health. The CDR3 loop is CASSRLWDLNEAFF. CDR3 DNA sequence: TGTGCCAGCTCACGACTGTGGGACCTGAATGAAGCTTTCTTT.